The rows below give T cell receptor beta chains drawn from one sample of a study of T-cell memory formation after mild COVID-19. Using its own MiXCR run on the 5' RACE reads, TCRdb lists one record per CDR3 protein. Of approximately 65,000 distinct CDR3 sequences in the sample, around 15% were seen once. Sequenced sample: PBMCs or a T cell subset sorted from them (not recorded which). The receptors were sampled from an adult woman who had mild COVID-19 (a few samples of this study predate the infection). Cell type and time point are not known. The CDR3 runs from the conserved cysteine through the conserved F or W. Each record gives: J gene, D gene, V gene, clone size, CDR3 DNA, CDR3 protein. D genes are given only for firm matches. Not every row has a clone size; where given, it reads once, few, many or a size class.

TRBJ2-1 NA TRBV9 few TGTGCCAGCAGCGTAGTGAGCGATACGGATGAGCAGTTCTTC CASSVVSDTDEQFF
TRBJ2-7 TRBD1 TRBV5-1 few TGCGCCAGCAGCTTGGGACAGGGGGACGACGAGCAGTACTTC CASSLGQGDDEQYF
TRBJ1-1 NA TRBV5-1 few TGCGCCAGCAGCTTTCGTGGGTCTACGTCTGAAGCTTTCTTT CASSFRGSTSEAFF
TRBJ2-2 NA TRBV4-2 few TGTGCCAGCAGCCAAGGGATGGGGCCCGGGGAGCTGTTTTTT CASSQGMGPGELFF
TRBJ2-3 NA TRBV12-3/TRBV12-4 NA TGTGCCAGCAGTTTTTGGGAGAGCACAGATACGCAGTATTTT CASSFWESTDTQYF
TRBJ2-1 TRBD1 TRBV6-1 NA TGTGCCAGCGGCCGGGACAGGGATCCCTACAATGAGCAGTTCTTC CASGRDRDPYNEQFF
TRBJ1-6 TRBD1 TRBV30 NA TGTGCCTGGAGTGTAGGACAGGGTGAATCACCCCTCCACTTT CAWSVGQGESPLHF
TRBJ1-1 NA TRBV4-3 NA TGCGCCAGCAGCCAATCTAAGAGGTCGAACACTGAAGCTTTCTTT CASSQSKRSNTEAFF
TRBJ1-1 NA TRBV11-1 few TGTGCCAGCAGCCCCCGAGGACCGCTATCCTCCGGGAGGACTGAAGCTTTCTTT CASSPRGPLSSGRTEAFF
TRBJ1-1 NA TRBV4-1 NA TGCGCCAGCAGCCAGGGACTGGGCTACCCTGAAGCTTTCTTT CASSQGLGYPEAFF
TRBJ2-2 NA TRBV25-1 few TGTGCCAGCAGTGACTGGGACGGCATGAACACCGGGGAGCTGTTTTTT CASSDWDGMNTGELFF
TRBJ2-3 NA TRBV20-1 many TGCAGTGCTAGATCTTATGACTCTTTCTTGACGGATACGCAGTATTTT CSARSYDSFLTDTQYF
TRBJ2-3 TRBD2 TRBV2 few TGTGCCAGCAGTGAGTGGACTAGCGGGGTCACAGATACGCAGTATTTT CASSEWTSGVTDTQYF
TRBJ2-2 NA TRBV13 few TGTGCCAGCAGCTTGGAGATAATCACCGGGGAGCTGTTTTTT CASSLEIITGELFF
TRBJ2-2 TRBD1 TRBV15 NA TGTGCCACCAGCGTTGGACAGGGGAACACCGGGGAGCTGTTTTTT CATSVGQGNTGELFF
TRBJ2-1 NA TRBV5-1 few TGCGCCAGCAGCTCGACAGACTCCTACAATGAGCAGTTCTTC CASSSTDSYNEQFF
TRBJ1-1 TRBD1 TRBV29-1 NA TGCAGCGGGTGGAGGGGGCGCGTGGCTTTCTTT CSGWRGRVAFF